The clone carrying this T cell receptor (beta chain) occurred a few times. It may be a read error: a sequence one base away is much more abundant. The germline CDR1 and CDR2 sequences are SGHRS and YFSETQ. The CDR3 totals 13 residues. The V segment lost 3 bases and the J segment 6 bases; nucleotides outside the gene matches: 6. This entry is derived from a study of neurological immune-mediated disorders. Over 170 million TCR-beta sequences (from 15-18 subjects) were yielded by each sequencing run. TCRdb re-called the 5' RACE reads with MiXCR, one entry per CDR3 protein. The table records roughly 74,000 distinct CDR3 sequences, 4% to 6% of them present only once.

Source material: PBMCs. The chain uses TRBV5-1 and TRBJ2-7; 7 bases line up with TRBD1. This TCR was recovered from a man aged 18 to 29 with multiple sclerosis. CDR3 coding DNA: TGCGCCAGCAGCTGGGGAAACAGGGGCGAGCAGTACTTC. This codes for CASSWGNRGEQYF.